This T cell receptor beta chain was obtained from a study of T cell responses to AZD1222 COVID-19 vaccine. V was clipped by 0 bases and J by 4 bases, with 13 bases between them. The CDR3 has 16 amino acids. The germline V gene encodes CDR1 SGHTA and CDR2 FQGNSA. Sequenced by immunoSEQ multiplex PCR; TCRdb stores in-frame clones only, minus some. The sample records about 96,000 clones, almost 90% being singletons. Notes on the study in general: Elevations in Spike-specific TCR breadth and depth followed administration of two AZD1222 doses. Seropositive AZD1222 recipients at baseline numbered only five to seven. Targets within unmutated variant regions were reportedly found for nearly half of spike-specific TCRs. The study sampled repertoires only after the peak T cell response.

This clone is a singleton in its sample. Its specificity is unknown. This chain connects TRBV7-2 to TRBJ2-1; a weak D match, TRBD1 (6 bases). Sample: peripheral blood, taken on day 0 of AZD1222 vaccination. This TCR was sampled from an adult in good health. The CDR3 nucleotides are TGTGCCAGCAGCTTAGCAGGGACATTAGTTTACAATGAGCAGTTCTTC. Protein sequence: CASSLAGTLVYNEQFF.